The 15 T cell receptor beta chains below come from one sample, sequenced in a study of beta chain features in type 1 diabetes. The isolated RNA, all of it, was reverse transcribed, so expressed TCRB transcripts were what got sequenced. The protocol was immunoSEQ multiplex PCR, while the TCRdb copy is restricted to in-frame clones and leaves out a portion. The sample consists of 150,000 to 200,000 clones, just over 9% of them appearing once. The sequenced sample was central memory CD4+ T cells from blood. These receptors were obtained from a woman aged 18 to 35 in good health.

This rearrangement joins TRBV5-5 to TRBJ2-6; 7 bases are shared with TRBD1. Germline trimming cut 4 bases from V and 2 bases from J; bases unmatched to any gene: 0. In germline, CDR1 is SGHKS, CDR2 YYEKEE (reference sequence). This CDR3 is 14 amino acids long. CDR3 protein: CASSQGAGANVLTF. DNA for the CDR3: TGTGCCAGCAGCCAGGGGGCTGGGGCCAACGTCCTGACTTTC.

In its sample, this clone was seen a few times. The CDR3 sequence is CAISEWSEDNEQFF. In DNA, the CDR3 is TGTGCCATCAGTGAATGGAGCGAGGACAATGAGCAGTTCTTC. This chain uses TRBV10-3 with TRBJ2-1, with D unclear. The CDR3 is 14 amino acids. V shed 3 bases and J shed 5 bases, with 11 bases lying between them. From germline, CDR1 is ENHRY and CDR2 SYGVKD.

This clone has just a few counts. The rearrangement joins TRBV7-2 to TRBJ2-3; D is possibly TRBD1 (6 bases). CDR1 and CDR2 from the germline V gene are SGHTA and FQGNSA. V lost 4 bases to trimming and J lost 8 bases, with 25 bases between them. The CDR3 runs to 17 residues. The CDR3 coding sequence is TGTGCCAGCAGCTCGAATTCAGGGGCCCGTTCGACGGGTACGCAGTATTTT. This codes for CASSSNSGARSTGTQYF.

The chain couples TRBV6-5 to TRBJ1-4, with D uncertain. With 4 bases removed from V and 14 bases from J, the gap between germline ends came to 23 bases. CDR3 size: 15 residues. Per the germline V gene, CDR1 is MNHEY and CDR2 is SVGAGI. Here the CDR3 reads CASSLVPLGSSSLFF. CDR3 bases: TGTGCCAGCAGTTTGGTCCCGCTTGGCTCCTCTAGCCTGTTTTTT.

This rearrangement joins TRBV5-4 to TRBJ2-5; TRBD2 agrees at 8 bases. The germline V gene has CDR1 SGHNT and CDR2 YYREEE (reference sequence). The junction had 6 bases not matched to a gene; V was cut back by 0 bases and J by 5 bases. CDR3 length: 15 amino acids. CDR3 protein: CASSLVTGGIETQYF. The CDR3 DNA is TGTGCCAGCAGCTTGGTAACGGGGGGGATTGAGACCCAGTACTTC.

The table lists this clone with a few counts. The rearrangement uses TRBV30 and TRBJ1-6, with D possibly matching TRBD1 (5 bases). Trimming stripped 7 bases from V and 10 bases from J, with 23 bases between. There are 15 residues in the CDR3. Germline V lookup: CDR1 GTSNPN, CDR2 SVGIG (reference sequence). The CDR3 sequence: CASSTPERTRSPLHF. The CDR3 DNA is TGTGCCTCCTCGACTCCAGAACGGACAAGGTCACCCCTCCACTTT.

V gene TRBV7-9 combines with J gene TRBJ2-1, with TRBD2 matching 8 bases. The CDR3 sequence is 16 residues long. V shed 5 bases and J 0 bases; nucleotides not matched to a gene: 6. Germline CDR1 and CDR2: SEHNR and FQNEAQ (reference sequence). In DNA form, the CDR3 reads TGTGCCAGCAGCCAGACTAGCGTCAGCTCCTACAATGAGCAGTTCTTC. This sequence encodes CASSQTSVSSYNEQFF.

This rearrangement joins TRBV5-1 to TRBJ2-1; 13 bases line up with TRBD2. Trimming at V came to 4 bases and at J to 6 bases, leaving 10 bases not matched to a gene. From germline, CDR1 is SGHRS and CDR2 YFSETQ. The CDR3 is made up of 17 amino acids. Written as DNA, the CDR3 is TGCGCCAGCAGCCTGCGCACTAGCGGGGGGGCCCCCAATGAGCAGTTCTTC. It encodes CASSLRTSGGAPNEQFF.

This clone was seen ten or more times. The chain is built from TRBV19 and TRBJ2-1; 8 nucleotides align to TRBD2. The CDR3 runs to 17 residues. Per the germline V gene, CDR1 is LNHDA and CDR2 is SQIVND (reference sequence). The ends lost 6 bases at V and 0 bases at J; junction bases unmatched: 10. The chain's CDR3 is CASRSRGGQDSYNEQFF. For the CDR3, the DNA is TGTGCCAGTAGATCCCGGGGGGGGCAGGACTCCTACAATGAGCAGTTCTTC.

Comments on this clone: One end of the junction does not line up with germline, which may come from a read error. The chain carries TRBV2 and TRBJ2-1; 14 nucleotides line up with TRBD2. The CDR3 is 14 residues long. Germline V gene sequence: CDR1 SNHLY, CDR2 FYNNEI. Here the CDR3 reads CASSGGLAGGEQFF. CDR3 in DNA: TGTGCCAGTAGTGGAGGACTAGCGGGAGGTGAGCAGTTCTTC.

This clone has a handful of counts. The CDR3 spells CASSQEWTSGQETQYF. The CDR3 bases are TGTGCCAGCAGCCAAGAGTGGACTAGCGGCCAAGAGACCCAGTACTTC. The chain links TRBV4-2 to TRBJ2-5; 10 positions agree with TRBD2. The trim removed 0 bases at V and 1 base at J, leaving 2 bases unmatched. Germline V gene data show CDR1 as LGHNA and CDR2 as YNFKEQ. CDR3 length: 16 residues.

This clone has more than one count but fewer than ten. The chain couples TRBV7-9 to TRBJ1-1; TRBD1 matches 7 bases. The V segment lost 2 bases and the J segment 10 bases; nucleotides outside the gene matches: 10. This CDR3 has 14 residues. Germline lookup yields CDR1 SEHNR and CDR2 FQNEAQ (reference sequence). DNA of the CDR3: TGTGCCAGCAGCTTATCGCGGACAGGCGGACGAGCTTTCTTT. It yields the protein CASSLSRTGGRAFF.

This clone was seen more than once but under ten times. The chain links TRBV11-2 to TRBJ2-3; 8 bases align to TRBD2. Germline assignment: CDR1 SGHAT and CDR2 FQNNGV. Trimming cost V 5 bases and J 0 bases; bases outside gene matches: 4. The CDR3 contains 15 residues. CDR3 sequence: CASSPLAASTDTQYF. CDR3 coding DNA: TGTGCCAGCAGCCCACTAGCGGCTAGCACAGATACGCAGTATTTT.

The chain has TRBV9 and TRBJ2-3; D possibly corresponds to TRBD2 (6 bases). The germline gives CDR1 SGDLS, CDR2 YYNGEE. The CDR3 contains 15 residues. Trimming shortened V by 4 bases and J by 1 base, and 13 bases separated the two germline ends. The CDR3 sequence is CASSLLWGGTDTQYF. The CDR3 bases are TGTGCCAGCAGCCTCCTGTGGGGGGGCACAGATACGCAGTATTTT.

The chain uses TRBV7-9 and TRBJ2-6, with TRBD1 identical over 7 bases. The CDR3 has 17 residues. Germline V gives CDR1 SEHNR, CDR2 FQNEAQ (reference sequence). Germline trimming cut 3 bases from V and 0 bases from J; bases unmatched to any gene: 5. The CDR3 coding sequence is TGTGCCAGCAGCTTGTGGGACAGCTACTCTGGGGCCAACGTCCTGACTTTC. Its translation is CASSLWDSYSGANVLTF.